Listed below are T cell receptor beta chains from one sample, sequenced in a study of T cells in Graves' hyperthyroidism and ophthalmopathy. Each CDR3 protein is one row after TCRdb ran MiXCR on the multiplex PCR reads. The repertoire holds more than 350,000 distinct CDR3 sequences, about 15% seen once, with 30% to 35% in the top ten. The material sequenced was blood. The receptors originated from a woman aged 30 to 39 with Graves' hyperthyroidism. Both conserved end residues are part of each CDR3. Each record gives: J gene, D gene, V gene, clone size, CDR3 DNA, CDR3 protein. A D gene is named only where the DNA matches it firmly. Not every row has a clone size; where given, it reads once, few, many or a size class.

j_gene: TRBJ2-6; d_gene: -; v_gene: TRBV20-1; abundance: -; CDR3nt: TGCAGTGCTAGAGCTGGGGCCAACGTCCTGACTTTC; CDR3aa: CSARAGANVLTF
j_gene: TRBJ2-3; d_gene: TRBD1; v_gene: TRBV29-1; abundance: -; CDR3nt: TGCAGCGTCGTCAGGGGGCGGGCAGATACGCAGTATTTT; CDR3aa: CSVVRGRADTQYF
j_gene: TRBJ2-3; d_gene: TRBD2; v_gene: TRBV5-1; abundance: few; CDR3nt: TGCGCCAGCAGCTCCAATAGCGGGAGTGCGGCAGATACGCAGTATTTT; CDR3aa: CASSSNSGSAADTQYF
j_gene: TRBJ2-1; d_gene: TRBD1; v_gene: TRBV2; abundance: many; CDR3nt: TGTGCCAGCACTCCCCGACAGGGGGGAAACAATGAGCAGTTCTTC; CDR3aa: CASTPRQGGNNEQFF
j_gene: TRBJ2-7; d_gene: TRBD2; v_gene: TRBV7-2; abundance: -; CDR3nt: TGTGCTAGCAGCTTATTAGCGGGAGCCCCCTACGAGCAGTACTTC; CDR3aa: CASSLLAGAPYEQYF
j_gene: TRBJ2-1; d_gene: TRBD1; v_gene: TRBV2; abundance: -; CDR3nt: TGTGCCAGCAGTGACAGGGGGCTGCATGGTGAGCAGTTCTTC; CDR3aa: CASSDRGLHGEQFF
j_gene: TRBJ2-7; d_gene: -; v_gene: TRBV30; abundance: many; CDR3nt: TGTGCCTGGAGTGATAAACTAAGGGCCTACGAGCAGTACTTC; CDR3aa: CAWSDKLRAYEQYF
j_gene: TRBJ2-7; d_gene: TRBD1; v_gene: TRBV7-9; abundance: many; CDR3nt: TGTGCCAGCAGCTCCCGGGACAGGCCCTCCTACGAGCAGTACTTC; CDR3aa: CASSSRDRPSYEQYF
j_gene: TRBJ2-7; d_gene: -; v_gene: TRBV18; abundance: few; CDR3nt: TGTGCCAGCTCACCATCGTGGCAGAATCGCGAGCAGTACTTC; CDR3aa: CASSPSWQNREQYF
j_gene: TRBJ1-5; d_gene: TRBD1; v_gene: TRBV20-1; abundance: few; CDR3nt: TGCAGTGCTCATAGGACAGGGATTAATCAGCCCCAGCATTTT; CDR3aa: CSAHRTGINQPQHF
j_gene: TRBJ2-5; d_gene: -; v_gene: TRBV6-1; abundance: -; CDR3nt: TGTGCCAGCAAGGAAGGGGCAGCTAAAGAGACCCAGTACTTC; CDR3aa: CASKEGAAKETQYF
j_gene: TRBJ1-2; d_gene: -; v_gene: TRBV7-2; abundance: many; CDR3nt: TGTGCCAGCAGCTTAGTTCACGGCACCCTGAAGAATGGCTACACCTTC; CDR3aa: CASSLVHGTLKNGYTF
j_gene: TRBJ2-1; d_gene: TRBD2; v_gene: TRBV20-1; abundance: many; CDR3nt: TGCAGTGCTAGAGACCCGACTAGCGGGAGGGCCTATGAGCAGTTCTTC; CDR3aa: CSARDPTSGRAYEQFF
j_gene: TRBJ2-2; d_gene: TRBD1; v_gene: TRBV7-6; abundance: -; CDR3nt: TGTGCCAGCAGCTCCTTGACAGGGGCGCCCGGGGAGCTGTTTTTT; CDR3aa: CASSSLTGAPGELFF
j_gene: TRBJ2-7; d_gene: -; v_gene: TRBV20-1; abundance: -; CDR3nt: TGCAGTGCTAGTAGCCAGGGTTCCCACGAGCAGTACTTC; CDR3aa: CSASSQGSHEQYF
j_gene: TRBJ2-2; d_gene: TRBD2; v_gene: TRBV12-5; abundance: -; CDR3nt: TGTGCTAGTGGTTTGGTAGTCGCAAGCGGGAGGGATGGCACCGGGGAGCTGTTTTTT; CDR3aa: CASGLVVASGRDGTGELFF
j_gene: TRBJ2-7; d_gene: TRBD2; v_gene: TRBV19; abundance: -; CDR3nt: TGTGCCAGGGTACTAGCGGGACACGGCGAGCAGTACTTC; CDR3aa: CARVLAGHGEQYF
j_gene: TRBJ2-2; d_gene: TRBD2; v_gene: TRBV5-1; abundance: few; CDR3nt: TGCGCCAGCAGACCAAATAGCGGGAGTTACCCCGGGGAGCTGTTTTTT; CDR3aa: CASRPNSGSYPGELFF
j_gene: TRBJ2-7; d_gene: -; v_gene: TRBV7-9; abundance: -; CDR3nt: TGTGCCAGCAGCTTCCAACAGGAGCAGTACTTC; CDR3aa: CASSFQQEQYF
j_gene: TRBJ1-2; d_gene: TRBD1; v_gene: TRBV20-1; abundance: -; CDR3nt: TGCAGTGCTAGACCCAGAGGACAGGGTTCCTATGGCTACACCTTC; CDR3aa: CSARPRGQGSYGYTF
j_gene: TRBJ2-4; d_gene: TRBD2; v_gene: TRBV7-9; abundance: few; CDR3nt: TGTGCCAGCAGCTTAGGACCTAGCGGGGATATAGCCAAAAACATTCAGTACTTC; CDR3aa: CASSLGPSGDIAKNIQYF
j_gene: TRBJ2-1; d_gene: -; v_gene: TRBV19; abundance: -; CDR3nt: TGTGCCAGTAGTACAGGGAGAGGCACCTACAATGAGCAGTTCTTC; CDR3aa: CASSTGRGTYNEQFF
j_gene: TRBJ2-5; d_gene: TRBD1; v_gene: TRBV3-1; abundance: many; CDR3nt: TGTGCCAGCAGGATGACAGGGCGGGAGACCCAGTACTTC; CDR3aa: CASRMTGRETQYF
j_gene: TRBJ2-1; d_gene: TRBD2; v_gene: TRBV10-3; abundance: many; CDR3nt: TGTGCCATCCTGACTAGCGGGGACTCCTACAATGAGCAGTTCTTC; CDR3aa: CAILTSGDSYNEQFF
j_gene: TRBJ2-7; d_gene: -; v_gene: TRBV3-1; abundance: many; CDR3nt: TGTGCCAGCAGCCAAGGAGACAACTACGAGCAGTACTTC; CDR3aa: CASSQGDNYEQYF
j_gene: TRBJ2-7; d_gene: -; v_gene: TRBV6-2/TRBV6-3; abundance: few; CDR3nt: TGTGCCAGCAGTTATCTCAGCGGGCAACACTACGAGCAGTACTTC; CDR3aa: CASSYLSGQHYEQYF
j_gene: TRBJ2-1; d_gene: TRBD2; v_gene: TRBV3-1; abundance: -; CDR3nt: TGTGCCAGCAGCCCGGACGTAGCGGGAGGCTCCTACAATGAGCAGTTCTTC; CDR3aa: CASSPDVAGGSYNEQFF
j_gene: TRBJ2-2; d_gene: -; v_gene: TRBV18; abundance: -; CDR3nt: TGTGCCAGCTCACCACAACAGGGCTTTGGGACCGGGGAGCTGTTTTTT; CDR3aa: CASSPQQGFGTGELFF
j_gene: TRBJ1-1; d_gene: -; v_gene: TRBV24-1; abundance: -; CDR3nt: TGTGCCACCAGTGACCCCCCTGAAGCTTTCTTT; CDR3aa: CATSDPPEAFF
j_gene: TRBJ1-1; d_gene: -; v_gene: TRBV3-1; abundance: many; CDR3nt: TGTGCCAGCAGCCACGGGACGGCGAACACTGAAGCTTTCTTT; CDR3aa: CASSHGTANTEAFF
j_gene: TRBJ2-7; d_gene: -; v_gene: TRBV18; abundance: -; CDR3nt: TGTGCCAGCTCTCCTGGTCCCGCCGGGACCAACTACGAGCAGTACTTC; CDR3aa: CASSPGPAGTNYEQYF
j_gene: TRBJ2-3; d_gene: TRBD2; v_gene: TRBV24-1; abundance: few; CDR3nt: TGTGCCACCAGTGATCAACCGGGACTAGCGGGAGGCGGGGCGAGCACAGATACGCAGTATTTT; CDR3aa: CATSDQPGLAGGGASTDTQYF
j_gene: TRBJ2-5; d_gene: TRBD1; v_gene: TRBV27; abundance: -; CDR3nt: TGTGCCAGCAGTCCCGGGCGGACAGGGGGCCCAGAGACCCAGTACTTC; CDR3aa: CASSPGRTGGPETQYF
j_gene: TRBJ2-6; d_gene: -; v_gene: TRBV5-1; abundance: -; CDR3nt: TGCGCCAGCAGCTATAGGGGACGGGATTTTTTTACTGGGGCCAACGTCCTGACTTTC; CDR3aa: CASSYRGRDFFTGANVLTF
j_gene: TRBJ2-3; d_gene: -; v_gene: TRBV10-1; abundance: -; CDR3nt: TGCGCCAGCAGTGAGACAGGAGATACGCAGTATTTT; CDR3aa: CASSETGDTQYF
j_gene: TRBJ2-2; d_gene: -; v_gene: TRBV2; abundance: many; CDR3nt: TGTGCCAGCAGGTCAGAAGCCGGGGAGCTGTTTTTT; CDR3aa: CASRSEAGELFF
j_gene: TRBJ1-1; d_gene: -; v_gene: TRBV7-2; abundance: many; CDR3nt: TGTGCCAGCAGCTTATTACAGGGTTTGGCTGAAGCTTTCTTT; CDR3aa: CASSLLQGLAEAFF
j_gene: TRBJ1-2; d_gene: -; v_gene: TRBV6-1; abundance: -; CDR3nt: TGTGCCAGCAGTGAAGTCGGCGGCGGGGTCTATGGCTACACCTTC; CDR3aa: CASSEVGGGVYGYTF
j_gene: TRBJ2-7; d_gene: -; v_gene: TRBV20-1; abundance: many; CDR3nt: TGCAGTGCTAGAGATCCTCTGGTCTCCTACGAGCAGTACTTC; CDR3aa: CSARDPLVSYEQYF